Listed below are T cell receptor beta chains from one sample, sequenced in a study of T cells in Graves' hyperthyroidism and ophthalmopathy. In TCRdb, the multiplex PCR reads were re-called with MiXCR into one record per CDR3 protein. The table shows around 300,000 distinct CDR3 sequences, with 13% occurring only once. Sample: blood. The receptors come from a young woman with Graves' hyperthyroidism that later progressed to Graves' ophthalmopathy. Each CDR3 is given with its conserved first and last residue. Fields, in order: J gene, D gene, V gene, clone size, CDR3 DNA, CDR3 protein. D genes are given only for firm matches. For some rows the clone size is stated as once, few or many, or as a class when expanded; others skip it.

j_call: TRBJ2-1; d_call: TRBD2; v_call: TRBV4-1; clone_size: NA; cdr3_nt: TGCGCCAGCAGCCAAGATCGAGGGCTAGCGGCATACAATGAGCAGTTCTTC; cdr3_aa: CASSQDRGLAAYNEQFF
j_call: TRBJ2-5; d_call: TRBD2; v_call: TRBV27; clone_size: many; cdr3_nt: TGTGCCAGCAGACGACTAGCGGGAGGGGTAGAACAAGAGACCCAGTACTTC; cdr3_aa: CASRRLAGGVEQETQYF
j_call: TRBJ2-2; d_call: NA; v_call: TRBV9; clone_size: few; cdr3_nt: TGTGCCAGCAGCGTGGACTGGGGACCCACCGGGGAGCTGTTTTTT; cdr3_aa: CASSVDWGPTGELFF
j_call: TRBJ2-1; d_call: TRBD2; v_call: TRBV12-3/TRBV12-4; clone_size: many; cdr3_nt: TGTGCCAGCAGTCAAGTCGGGACTAGCGGGGGGAATGAGCAGTTCTTC; cdr3_aa: CASSQVGTSGGNEQFF
j_call: TRBJ2-5; d_call: NA; v_call: TRBV4-3; clone_size: many; cdr3_nt: TGCGCCAGCAGCTCGTCCCTTGGTTTCTCAGAGACCCAGTACTTC; cdr3_aa: CASSSSLGFSETQYF
j_call: TRBJ2-3; d_call: NA; v_call: TRBV28; clone_size: many; cdr3_nt: TGTGCCAGCAGTTCGACTAGTCCTAGCACAGATACGCAGTATTTT; cdr3_aa: CASSSTSPSTDTQYF
j_call: TRBJ2-2; d_call: NA; v_call: TRBV2; clone_size: many; cdr3_nt: TGTGCCAGCAGCTGGAGCCCCGACGCCGGGGAGCTGTTTTTT; cdr3_aa: CASSWSPDAGELFF
j_call: TRBJ1-5; d_call: NA; v_call: TRBV28; clone_size: NA; cdr3_nt: TGTGCCAGCAGTGCCGGGAGTCAGCCCCAGCATTTT; cdr3_aa: CASSAGSQPQHF
j_call: TRBJ2-7; d_call: TRBD2; v_call: TRBV6-6; clone_size: many; cdr3_nt: TGTGCCAGCAGTTACAGAGGTAGCGGGAGCGGCGAGCAGTACTTC; cdr3_aa: CASSYRGSGSGEQYF
j_call: TRBJ2-7; d_call: TRBD1; v_call: TRBV18; clone_size: many; cdr3_nt: TGTGCCAGCTCACCAGGAGTATCAGGGACAGGGGGCTACGAGCAGTACTTC; cdr3_aa: CASSPGVSGTGGYEQYF
j_call: TRBJ1-1; d_call: NA; v_call: TRBV7-6; clone_size: many; cdr3_nt: TGTGCCAGCAGCCCTGGTGGGCTAGGGCACACTGAAGCTTTCTTT; cdr3_aa: CASSPGGLGHTEAFF
j_call: TRBJ1-5; d_call: NA; v_call: TRBV4-1; clone_size: few; cdr3_nt: TGCGCCAGCAGCCAACCTGGGGAGCCCCAGCATTTT; cdr3_aa: CASSQPGEPQHF
j_call: TRBJ2-2; d_call: NA; v_call: TRBV6-4; clone_size: NA; cdr3_nt: TGTGCCAGCAGTGACTCTAGCGGTACCGGGGAGCTGTTTTTT; cdr3_aa: CASSDSSGTGELFF
j_call: TRBJ2-5; d_call: NA; v_call: TRBV12-3/TRBV12-4; clone_size: many; cdr3_nt: TGTGCCAGCAGACCGGACAGAGCACTTAGTACAAACCAAGAGACCCAGTACTTC; cdr3_aa: CASRPDRALSTNQETQYF
j_call: TRBJ2-5; d_call: NA; v_call: TRBV7-2; clone_size: many; cdr3_nt: TGTGCCAGCAGCTTAGTAGAGGGAGTCGAGACCCAGTACTTC; cdr3_aa: CASSLVEGVETQYF
j_call: TRBJ1-1; d_call: NA; v_call: TRBV12-3/TRBV12-4; clone_size: many; cdr3_nt: TGTGCCAGCAGAATGTACAGGTGGAATGAAGCTTTCTTT; cdr3_aa: CASRMYRWNEAFF
j_call: TRBJ2-7; d_call: NA; v_call: TRBV20-1; clone_size: many; cdr3_nt: TGCAGTGCTCAAAGCGAAAGGAGATCCTACGAGCAGTACTTC; cdr3_aa: CSAQSERRSYEQYF
j_call: TRBJ2-1; d_call: TRBD2; v_call: TRBV19; clone_size: NA; cdr3_nt: TGTGCCAGTAGCCAAACCTACGATAGCGGGAGGGGGGTTTACAATGAGCAGTTCTTC; cdr3_aa: CASSQTYDSGRGVYNEQFF
j_call: TRBJ1-1; d_call: NA; v_call: TRBV7-2; clone_size: many; cdr3_nt: TGTGCCAGCAGCTTATATTATGAAGCTTTCTTT; cdr3_aa: CASSLYYEAFF
j_call: TRBJ2-5; d_call: NA; v_call: TRBV27; clone_size: many; cdr3_nt: TGTGCCAGCAGTTTGGGTGTTACGTACCAAGAGACCCAGTACTTC; cdr3_aa: CASSLGVTYQETQYF
j_call: TRBJ2-2; d_call: TRBD1; v_call: TRBV12-3/TRBV12-4; clone_size: many; cdr3_nt: TGTGCCAGCAGTTTAAGAACAGGGGGCCGCACCGGGGAGCTGTTTTTT; cdr3_aa: CASSLRTGGRTGELFF
j_call: TRBJ2-5; d_call: TRBD2; v_call: TRBV6-2/TRBV6-3; clone_size: many; cdr3_nt: TGTGCCAGCAGGGTCACGAGCGGGAGAAGGGAGACCCAGTACTTC; cdr3_aa: CASRVTSGRRETQYF
j_call: TRBJ1-2; d_call: TRBD1; v_call: TRBV4-2; clone_size: NA; cdr3_nt: TGTGCCAGCAGCCAAACAGGGGATGACTACACCTTC; cdr3_aa: CASSQTGDDYTF
j_call: TRBJ1-1; d_call: NA; v_call: TRBV30; clone_size: NA; cdr3_nt: TGTGCCGGACGAAGAGCCAGCCTCACTGAAGCTTTCTTT; cdr3_aa: CAGRRASLTEAFF
j_call: TRBJ2-3; d_call: NA; v_call: TRBV12-3/TRBV12-4; clone_size: many; cdr3_nt: TGTGCCAGCAGTTTCCAATTTAGCGGTACGCAGTATTTT; cdr3_aa: CASSFQFSGTQYF
j_call: TRBJ2-1; d_call: NA; v_call: TRBV6-2/TRBV6-3; clone_size: many; cdr3_nt: TGTGCCAGCAGTTACGATGGCGAGCAGTTCTTC; cdr3_aa: CASSYDGEQFF
j_call: TRBJ2-2; d_call: NA; v_call: TRBV4-1; clone_size: NA; cdr3_nt: TGCGCCAGCAGCCCATCCTGGGGGCTCACCGGGGAGCTGTTTTTT; cdr3_aa: CASSPSWGLTGELFF
j_call: TRBJ1-5; d_call: NA; v_call: TRBV5-1; clone_size: many; cdr3_nt: TGCGCTCGCGATTGGAGGGGGAACGGCAATCAGCCCCAGCATTTT; cdr3_aa: CARDWRGNGNQPQHF
j_call: TRBJ2-7; d_call: NA; v_call: TRBV7-9; clone_size: few; cdr3_nt: TGTGCCAGCAGCCTAGGAGGCAGACCCTACGAGCAGTACTTC; cdr3_aa: CASSLGGRPYEQYF
j_call: TRBJ2-7; d_call: TRBD2; v_call: TRBV25-1; clone_size: NA; cdr3_nt: TGTGCCAGCAGTGAACGTCCTAGCGGGACGGGGAAGCAGTACTTC; cdr3_aa: CASSERPSGTGKQYF
j_call: TRBJ2-3; d_call: NA; v_call: TRBV4-1; clone_size: NA; cdr3_nt: TGCGCCAGCAGCCGACCCGGGGATACGCAGTATTTT; cdr3_aa: CASSRPGDTQYF
j_call: TRBJ2-1; d_call: NA; v_call: TRBV19; clone_size: NA; cdr3_nt: TGTGCCAGTAGTATTGGGGGAGTCAATGAGCAGTTCTTC; cdr3_aa: CASSIGGVNEQFF
j_call: TRBJ2-7; d_call: TRBD2; v_call: TRBV28; clone_size: many; cdr3_nt: TGTGCCAGCAGTTTATGGCGGGAGGACTCCTACGAGCAGTACTTC; cdr3_aa: CASSLWREDSYEQYF
j_call: TRBJ2-5; d_call: NA; v_call: TRBV12-3/TRBV12-4; clone_size: many; cdr3_nt: TGTGCCAGCAGGGGACGAGGCAGTGGGGGAGAGACCCAGTACTTC; cdr3_aa: CASRGRGSGGETQYF
j_call: TRBJ2-1; d_call: NA; v_call: TRBV7-9; clone_size: many; cdr3_nt: TGTGCCAGCAGTTCCACTGGGTCAGGGAATGAGCAGTTCTTC; cdr3_aa: CASSSTGSGNEQFF
j_call: TRBJ2-7; d_call: NA; v_call: TRBV7-2; clone_size: NA; cdr3_nt: TGTGCCAGCAGCTTAGAGGTGGTCTTAGGGCCCTACAAGCAGTACTTC; cdr3_aa: CASSLEVVLGPYKQYF